The rows below give T cell receptor beta chains drawn from one sample of a study of blood T cell repertoires in COVID-19. TCRdb's table, derived via immunoSEQ multiplex PCR, lists solely in-frame clones and lacks some. Among roughly 99,000 clones listed, roughly 90% were seen once. Sample: peripheral blood. Every receptor here comes from a man in his forties or fifties with active or convalescent COVID-19. Both conserved end residues are part of each CDR3. Each record gives: D gene, J gene, V gene, clone size, CDR3 protein, CDR3 DNA. A D gene is named only where the DNA matches it firmly. For some rows the clone size is stated as once, few or many, or as a class when expanded; others skip it.

D gene: .; J gene: TRBJ2-3; V gene: TRBV11-2; clone size: .; CDR3 protein: CASSLGGTSTDTQYF; CDR3 DNA: TGTGCCAGCAGCTTAGGCGGAACTAGCACAGATACGCAGTATTTT
D gene: TRBD2; J gene: TRBJ2-3; V gene: TRBV7-3; clone size: once; CDR3 protein: CASSLSRERGGTDTQYF; CDR3 DNA: TGTGCCAGCAGCTTATCTAGGGAGCGGGGGGGCACAGATACGCAGTATTTT
D gene: .; J gene: TRBJ2-7; V gene: TRBV5-1; clone size: many; CDR3 protein: CASSKSSGSYEQYF; CDR3 DNA: TGCGCCAGCAGCAAGTCCAGCGGTTCCTACGAGCAGTACTTC
D gene: TRBD2; J gene: TRBJ2-1; V gene: TRBV28; clone size: .; CDR3 protein: CASSFGGRNNNEQFF; CDR3 DNA: TGTGCCAGCAGTTTCGGCGGGAGGAACAACAATGAGCAGTTCTTC
D gene: TRBD1; J gene: TRBJ2-7; V gene: TRBV28; clone size: .; CDR3 protein: CASSRPGTGSRYEQYF; CDR3 DNA: TGTGCCAGCAGTCGACCCGGGACAGGTTCTCGTTACGAGCAGTACTTC
D gene: .; J gene: TRBJ1-2; V gene: TRBV5-6; clone size: .; CDR3 protein: CASSLTGGYTF; CDR3 DNA: TGTGCCAGCAGCTTAACGGGAGGCTACACCTTC
D gene: .; J gene: TRBJ2-1; V gene: TRBV27; clone size: .; CDR3 protein: CASSRGYSYNEQFF; CDR3 DNA: TGTGCCAGCAGTCGGGGATACTCCTACAATGAGCAGTTCTTC
D gene: TRBD2; J gene: TRBJ2-3; V gene: TRBV5-1; clone size: once; CDR3 protein: CASSLMRGEAGGPADTQYF; CDR3 DNA: TGCGCCAGCAGCTTGATGCGGGGAGAAGCGGGAGGGCCTGCAGATACGCAGTATTTT
D gene: TRBD1; J gene: TRBJ1-2; V gene: TRBV18; clone size: .; CDR3 protein: CASSPPGQPYSNYGYTF; CDR3 DNA: TGTGCCAGCTCACCACCGGGACAGCCCTATTCTAACTATGGCTACACCTTC
D gene: TRBD1; J gene: TRBJ1-3; V gene: TRBV7-7; clone size: .; CDR3 protein: CASSPGTGKENTIYF; CDR3 DNA: TGTGCTAGCAGCCCCGGGACAGGGAAGGAAAACACCATATATTTT
D gene: TRBD1; J gene: TRBJ1-3; V gene: TRBV7-8; clone size: .; CDR3 protein: CASSLANRGLAGNTIYF; CDR3 DNA: TGTGCCAGCAGCTTAGCAAACAGGGGGCTTGCGGGAAACACCATATATTTT
D gene: TRBD1; J gene: TRBJ1-4; V gene: TRBV7-2; clone size: .; CDR3 protein: CASSFSGTANEKLFF; CDR3 DNA: TGTGCCAGCAGCTTTTCCGGGACAGCTAATGAAAAACTGTTTTTT
D gene: .; J gene: TRBJ2-1; V gene: TRBV28; clone size: .; CDR3 protein: CASLGGDRYNEQFF; CDR3 DNA: TGTGCCAGCCTGGGGGGAGATCGCTACAATGAGCAGTTCTTC
D gene: TRBD1; J gene: TRBJ2-7; V gene: TRBV25-1; clone size: .; CDR3 protein: CASSDPMRGQGSYEQYF; CDR3 DNA: TGTGCCAGCAGTGACCCTATGCGGGGACAGGGATCCTACGAGCAGTACTTC
D gene: TRBD1; J gene: TRBJ2-2; V gene: TRBV12-5; clone size: .; CDR3 protein: CASGLVTGGLAGELFF; CDR3 DNA: TGTGCTAGTGGTTTGGTAACAGGGGGCCTAGCCGGGGAGCTGTTTTTT
D gene: .; J gene: TRBJ2-2; V gene: TRBV30; clone size: .; CDR3 protein: CAWSVIGAAGELFF; CDR3 DNA: TGTGCCTGGAGTGTGATAGGGGCCGCCGGGGAGCTGTTTTTT
D gene: .; J gene: TRBJ1-5; V gene: TRBV12-5; clone size: .; CDR3 protein: CASALDGDNQPQHF; CDR3 DNA: TGTGCTAGTGCCCTAGACGGTGATAATCAGCCCCAGCATTTT
D gene: TRBD2; J gene: TRBJ2-1; V gene: TRBV11-3; clone size: few; CDR3 protein: CASSSGLAGGPSYNEQFF; CDR3 DNA: TGTGCCAGCAGCTCTGGACTAGCGGGAGGGCCCTCCTACAATGAGCAGTTCTTC
D gene: .; J gene: TRBJ1-1; V gene: TRBV2; clone size: .; CDR3 protein: CASSAGGLSAFF; CDR3 DNA: TGTGCCAGCAGTGCCGGAGGATTATCAGCTTTCTTT
D gene: TRBD2; J gene: TRBJ2-1; V gene: TRBV5-1; clone size: .; CDR3 protein: CASSLSGLAGLEGQFF; CDR3 DNA: TGCGCCAGCAGCTTGAGCGGACTAGCGGGACTGGAGGGGCAGTTCTTC
D gene: .; J gene: TRBJ2-2; V gene: TRBV24-1; clone size: .; CDR3 protein: CATSDLPTGIGNTGELFF; CDR3 DNA: TGTGCCACCAGTGATTTGCCTACAGGGATAGGGAACACCGGGGAGCTGTTTTTT
D gene: TRBD1; J gene: TRBJ2-1; V gene: TRBV2; clone size: .; CDR3 protein: CASSEQGAGHNEQFF; CDR3 DNA: TGTGCCAGCAGTGAGCAGGGGGCGGGTCACAATGAGCAGTTCTTC
D gene: .; J gene: TRBJ1-2; V gene: TRBV6-1; clone size: .; CDR3 protein: CASTIREGRTGYTF; CDR3 DNA: TGTGCCAGCACCATCCGGGAAGGAAGAACTGGCTACACCTTC
D gene: .; J gene: TRBJ1-1; V gene: TRBV3-1/TRBV3-2; clone size: .; CDR3 protein: CASSHTFNTEAFF; CDR3 DNA: TGTGCCAGCAGCCACACATTCAACACTGAAGCTTTCTTT
D gene: TRBD2; J gene: TRBJ2-1; V gene: TRBV29-1; clone size: .; CDR3 protein: CSVGGGRAYNEQFF; CDR3 DNA: TGCAGCGTTGGGGGCGGGAGGGCCTACAATGAGCAGTTCTTC
D gene: .; J gene: TRBJ1-3; V gene: TRBV10-3; clone size: few; CDR3 protein: CAVTSPGNTIYF; CDR3 DNA: TGTGCCGTAACTTCCCCTGGAAACACCATATATTTT
D gene: .; J gene: TRBJ1-4; V gene: TRBV7-9; clone size: .; CDR3 protein: CASSSAPGTFEKLFF; CDR3 DNA: TGTGCCAGCAGCTCCGCCCCCGGGACATTTGAAAAACTGTTTTTT
D gene: .; J gene: TRBJ2-1; V gene: TRBV6-6; clone size: .; CDR3 protein: CASSPGMTPGFF; CDR3 DNA: TGTGCCAGCAGTCCCGGGATGACCCCAGGGTTCTTC
D gene: .; J gene: TRBJ2-7; V gene: TRBV5-1; clone size: .; CDR3 protein: CASSLRSGDLEQYF; CDR3 DNA: TGCGCCAGCAGCTTGAGGTCAGGGGATCTCGAGCAGTACTTC
D gene: TRBD2; J gene: TRBJ2-1; V gene: TRBV27; clone size: .; CDR3 protein: CASSYELAGVSEQFF; CDR3 DNA: TGTGCCAGCAGTTACGAACTAGCGGGAGTCAGTGAGCAGTTCTTC
D gene: .; J gene: TRBJ1-5; V gene: TRBV10-3; clone size: .; CDR3 protein: CAISESGSGQPQHF; CDR3 DNA: TGTGCCATCAGTGAGTCGGGGAGCGGACAGCCCCAGCATTTT
D gene: TRBD1; J gene: TRBJ2-2; V gene: TRBV14; clone size: .; CDR3 protein: CASAPGTGYTGELFF; CDR3 DNA: TGTGCCAGCGCGCCCGGGACAGGTTACACCGGGGAGCTGTTTTTT
D gene: TRBD2; J gene: TRBJ2-7; V gene: TRBV4-1; clone size: .; CDR3 protein: CASSQARTSQAYEQYF; CDR3 DNA: TGCGCCAGCAGCCAAGCCAGGACTAGCCAGGCCTACGAGCAGTACTTC
D gene: TRBD2; J gene: TRBJ2-1; V gene: TRBV5-4; clone size: .; CDR3 protein: CASSPGLGGNEQFF; CDR3 DNA: TGTGCCAGCAGCCCGGGACTAGGGGGCAATGAGCAGTTCTTC
D gene: .; J gene: TRBJ1-1; V gene: TRBV6-5; clone size: .; CDR3 protein: CASSYTFEETEAFF; CDR3 DNA: TGTGCCAGCAGTTACACCTTCGAAGAGACTGAAGCTTTCTTT
D gene: TRBD1; J gene: TRBJ2-6; V gene: TRBV28; clone size: .; CDR3 protein: CASSYKHRGIGPGANVLTF; CDR3 DNA: TGTGCCAGCAGCTATAAACACAGGGGAATTGGGCCTGGGGCCAACGTCCTGACTTTC
D gene: .; J gene: TRBJ2-7; V gene: TRBV10-3; clone size: .; CDR3 protein: CAISGPQGEGSYEQYF; CDR3 DNA: TGTGCCATCAGTGGCCCTCAAGGAGAGGGATCCTACGAGCAGTACTTC
D gene: .; J gene: TRBJ2-7; V gene: TRBV2; clone size: .; CDR3 protein: CASSEGPSLLYF; CDR3 DNA: TGTGCCAGCAGTGAAGGCCCCTCTTTACTGTACTTC
D gene: TRBD1; J gene: TRBJ1-2; V gene: TRBV9; clone size: few; CDR3 protein: CASSFGQGGVYGYTF; CDR3 DNA: TGTGCCAGCAGCTTTGGACAGGGAGGCGTCTATGGCTACACCTTC
D gene: .; J gene: TRBJ2-7; V gene: TRBV19; clone size: .; CDR3 protein: CASSTRVFNEQYF; CDR3 DNA: TGTGCCAGTAGTACCAGGGTATTCAACGAGCAGTACTTC
D gene: .; J gene: TRBJ2-1; V gene: TRBV5-1; clone size: .; CDR3 protein: CASSLSPGNEQFF; CDR3 DNA: TGCGCCAGCAGCCTAAGCCCGGGGAATGAGCAGTTCTTC
D gene: .; J gene: TRBJ2-7; V gene: TRBV2; clone size: once; CDR3 protein: CASSPTGEQYF; CDR3 DNA: TGTGCCAGCAGCCCCACGGGGGAGCAGTACTTC
D gene: .; J gene: TRBJ2-1; V gene: TRBV10-3; clone size: .; CDR3 protein: CAARAPSYNEQFF; CDR3 DNA: TGTGCCGCCCGAGCCCCCTCCTACAATGAGCAGTTCTTC
D gene: .; J gene: TRBJ1-5; V gene: TRBV28; clone size: .; CDR3 protein: CASSLYARVDQPQHF; CDR3 DNA: TGTGCCAGCAGTTTATACGCCAGGGTAGACCAGCCCCAGCATTTT
D gene: TRBD1; J gene: TRBJ1-5; V gene: TRBV5-6; clone size: .; CDR3 protein: CASSGGTGGLQPQHF; CDR3 DNA: TGTGCCAGCAGCGGAGGGACAGGGGGTTTACAGCCCCAGCATTTT
D gene: TRBD2; J gene: TRBJ2-2; V gene: TRBV7-8; clone size: .; CDR3 protein: CASSLAGTSNPNTGELFF; CDR3 DNA: TGTGCCAGCAGCTTAGCCGGGACTAGCAACCCGAACACCGGGGAGCTGTTTTTT
D gene: TRBD2; J gene: TRBJ2-1; V gene: TRBV4-1; clone size: .; CDR3 protein: CASSRGRNNEQFF; CDR3 DNA: TGCGCCAGCAGCCGCGGGAGAAACAATGAGCAGTTCTTC
D gene: .; J gene: TRBJ2-2; V gene: TRBV11-3; clone size: .; CDR3 protein: CASSFFGSGELFF; CDR3 DNA: TGTGCCAGCAGCTTTTTCGGTTCCGGGGAGCTGTTTTTT
D gene: .; J gene: TRBJ1-1; V gene: TRBV6-2/TRBV6-3; clone size: .; CDR3 protein: CASSHGRARVTEAFF; CDR3 DNA: TGTGCCAGCAGCCACGGGAGGGCGCGGGTCACTGAAGCTTTCTTT
D gene: TRBD1; J gene: TRBJ1-1; V gene: TRBV7-6; clone size: .; CDR3 protein: CASSPNPGQWSMNTEAFF; CDR3 DNA: TGTGCCAGCAGCCCGAACCCGGGACAGTGGTCCATGAACACTGAAGCTTTCTTT
D gene: TRBD1; J gene: TRBJ2-7; V gene: TRBV28; clone size: .; CDR3 protein: CAVTQGVPYEQYF; CDR3 DNA: TGTGCCGTCACCCAGGGGGTACCCTACGAGCAGTACTTC
D gene: TRBD1; J gene: TRBJ1-6; V gene: TRBV5-4; clone size: .; CDR3 protein: CASSPTGVHNSPLHF; CDR3 DNA: TGTGCCAGCAGCCCGACAGGGGTTCATAATTCACCCCTCCACTTT
D gene: .; J gene: TRBJ1-1; V gene: TRBV2; clone size: .; CDR3 protein: CASSAGEVSEAFF; CDR3 DNA: TGTGCCAGCAGTGCCGGGGAGGTCTCTGAAGCTTTCTTT
D gene: .; J gene: TRBJ1-1; V gene: TRBV12-3/TRBV12-4; clone size: .; CDR3 protein: CASSFKGGTEAFF; CDR3 DNA: TGTGCCAGCAGTTTTAAGGGGGGGACTGAAGCTTTCTTT